Presented here are 3 T cell receptor beta chains from one specimen sequenced in a study of blood T cell repertoires in COVID-19. Assay used: immunoSEQ multiplex PCR; TCRdb lists only in-frame clones, some missing. The data hold roughly 92,000 clones, with 80% to 90% observed a single time. The source material was peripheral blood. Source of these receptors: a human donor with acute or convalescent COVID-19. The donor label of this sample is uncertain.

The chain couples TRBV14 to TRBJ2-2, with 12 bases fitting TRBD1. Germline CDR1 is SGHDN and CDR2 is FVKESK. V lost 2 bases to trimming and J lost 2 bases; unmatched junction nucleotides: 6. The CDR3 loop spans 18 amino acids. Here the CDR3 DNA reads TGTGCCAGCAGCCAATTCGCCGGGACAGGGGGCAACACCGGGGAGCTGTTTTTT. Residues: CASSQFAGTGGNTGELFF.

The rearrangement uses TRBV5-4 and TRBJ2-7, with a possible D match to TRBD2 (5 bases). CDR3 length: 14 residues. The V and J ends lost 4 bases and 3 bases respectively, with 14 bases between them. Germline lookup yields CDR1 SGHNT and CDR2 YYREEE (reference sequence). The CDR3 nucleotides are TGTGCCAGCAGCCCCGTGGACTCCGTCTACGAGCAGTACTTC. Residues: CASSPVDSVYEQYF.

The table lists this clone with a count of one. V and J are TRBV18 and TRBJ1-2; 7 positions agree with TRBD1. The CDR3 has 13 amino acids. The J segment lost 6 bases and the V segment lost 3 bases, leaving 4 bases of the junction unmatched. The germline V gene has CDR1 KGHSH and CDR2 LQKENI. CDR3 residues: CASSPRQGDGYTF. The CDR3 nucleotides read TGTGCCAGCTCACCCCGACAGGGCGATGGCTACACCTTC.